A selection of T cell receptor beta chains follows, all from one sample in a study of T cells after yellow fever vaccination. MiXCR was run by TCRdb on the 5' RACE reads, yielding one entry per CDR3 protein. This sample yields about 320,000 distinct CDR3 sequences, of which around 11% are seen a single time; over 3% belongs to the top ten. Specimen: CD4+ T cells sorted from PBMCs, collected 45 days after the yellow fever booster vaccination. The origin of the receptors is a man younger than 30 who received the YFV17D yellow fever vaccine. Each CDR3 is given with its conserved first and last residue. D genes are given only for firm matches. Some rows mark clone size as missing; the rest say once, few, many or name a class of expanded clone.

v_gene	abundance	j_gene	d_gene	CDR3nt	CDR3aa
TRBV27	.	TRBJ2-3	.	TGTGCCAGCAGCGAAGTCGCCACCACAGATACGCAGTATTTT	CASSEVATTDTQYF
TRBV6-2/TRBV6-3	.	TRBJ2-1	.	TGTGCCAGCAGGAATGGGGGGCCCACAGGGGAGCAGTTCTTC	CASRNGGPTGEQFF
TRBV24-1	few	TRBJ2-3	.	TGTGCCACCAGTGATTCCCGAGGACCTTCGGGTACGCAGTATTTT	CATSDSRGPSGTQYF
TRBV19	few	TRBJ2-7	.	TGTGCCAGTGGGGACAAGGGGACGACCTACGAGCAGTACTTC	CASGDKGTTYEQYF
TRBV30	.	TRBJ1-6	.	TGTGCCTGGAACGACAGAGGAGGTTCACCCCTCCACTTT	CAWNDRGGSPLHF
TRBV10-3	many	TRBJ2-7	.	TGTGCCACCCGGGCTACCCTATCCTACGAGCAGTACTTC	CATRATLSYEQYF
TRBV12-3/TRBV12-4	.	TRBJ1-1	TRBD1	TGTGCCAGCAGTCAGGGGGCGAGGACTGAAGCTTTCTTT	CASSQGARTEAFF
TRBV5-1	many	TRBJ2-4	TRBD1	TGCGCCAGCAGCTTCCAACGACAGGGTGACATTCAGTACTTC	CASSFQRQGDIQYF
TRBV12-3/TRBV12-4	.	TRBJ2-3	.	TGTGCCAGCAGTTTACCGTTCACAGGCACAGATACGCAGTATTTT	CASSLPFTGTDTQYF
TRBV6-6	few	TRBJ1-5	TRBD1	TGTGCCAGCAGCCCCGGGAGACAGGGTTTGAGCAATCAGCCCCAGCATTTT	CASSPGRQGLSNQPQHF
TRBV12-3/TRBV12-4	few	TRBJ2-3	.	TGTGCCAGCTACCGGGGAACAGATACGCAGTATTTT	CASYRGTDTQYF
TRBV7-2	.	TRBJ2-1	.	TGTGCCAGCAGCTTAGGTCTAGCCCCGGGTGAGCAGTTCTTC	CASSLGLAPGEQFF
TRBV7-2	few	TRBJ2-5	TRBD2	TGTGCCAGCAGCCCGGGACTAGGGGGAGAGACCCAGTACTTC	CASSPGLGGETQYF
TRBV7-2	few	TRBJ1-5	TRBD1	TGTGCCAGCAGCCCCGAGCCGGACAGGAAGGATCAGCCCCAGCATTTT	CASSPEPDRKDQPQHF
TRBV2	many	TRBJ1-5	TRBD1	TGTGCCAGCAGTGAAAACAGGGGGGAACAGCCCCAGCATTTT	CASSENRGEQPQHF
TRBV6-2/TRBV6-3	.	TRBJ1-2	TRBD1	TGTGCCAGCAGCTCAAGGACAGGGGCGCCCTTTTGGTCCGGCTACACCTTC	CASSSRTGAPFWSGYTF
TRBV2	few	TRBJ1-6	TRBD1	TGTGCCAGCCTCGGGGCAGGGGGCTCCTATAATTCACCCCTCCACTTT	CASLGAGGSYNSPLHF